Listed below are T cell receptor beta chains from one sample, sequenced in a study of blood T cell repertoires in COVID-19. The table came from immunoSEQ multiplex PCR; TCRdb's copy has only in-frame clones and leaves some out. The sample has 300,000 to 400,000 clones, 85% to 90% seen once. Material: PBMCs or T cells enriched from blood (not recorded which). These receptors came from a woman aged 18-30 years who had recovered from COVID-19. Each CDR3 is given with its conserved first and last residue. Fields, in order: V gene, J gene, D gene, clone size, CDR3 DNA, CDR3 protein. A D gene is named only where the DNA matches it firmly. A row's size may be missing; if present it is once, few, many or a size class.

TRBV7-8	TRBJ2-2	NA	NA	TGTGCCAGCAGCTTAGTAGAGTACACCGGGGAGCTGTTTTTT	CASSLVEYTGELFF
TRBV4-3	TRBJ1-6	NA	NA	TGCGCCAGCAGCCAAGACCTTGGCAGTCCAGGCACCCTCCACTTT	CASSQDLGSPGTLHF
TRBV6-5	TRBJ1-2	TRBD1	NA	TGTGCCAGCAGTCCAGACAGGGCCCCTACCTATGGCTACACCTTC	CASSPDRAPTYGYTF
TRBV10-2	TRBJ2-3	TRBD2	NA	TGCGCCAGCACCCAAGGACTAGAAGCAGATACGCAGTATTTT	CASTQGLEADTQYF
TRBV5-1	TRBJ1-3	TRBD1	NA	TGCGCCAGCAGAGACAGGGCGAGCTCTGGAAACACCATATATTTT	CASRDRASSGNTIYF
TRBV5-1	TRBJ2-2	NA	NA	TGCGCCAGCAGCCCCTCCAGTTTGGCCGGGGAGCTGTTTTTT	CASSPSSLAGELFF
TRBV5-1	TRBJ1-4	NA	NA	TGCGCCAGCAGCTTGGGGGCCGGAGAAAAACTGTTTTTT	CASSLGAGEKLFF
TRBV9	TRBJ1-3	TRBD1	NA	TGTGCCAGCAGCGTCCGGGACAGGGGGCGCGTCGGAAACACCATATATTTT	CASSVRDRGRVGNTIYF
TRBV5-1	TRBJ1-4	NA	NA	TGCGCCAGCAGCCCCCGCAAAACACCAACTAATGAAAAACTGTTTTTT	CASSPRKTPTNEKLFF
TRBV15	TRBJ2-2	NA	NA	TGTGCCACCATGAATCGAGGGGGGAACACCGGGGAGCTGTTTTTT	CATMNRGGNTGELFF
TRBV18	TRBJ2-3	TRBD2	NA	TGTGCCAGCTCAATACAACTAGCGGGGGATACGCAGTATTTT	CASSIQLAGDTQYF
TRBV7-2	TRBJ1-2	TRBD1	NA	TGTGCCAGCAGCGCGGGGACAGCCTACACTAACTATGGCTACACCTTC	CASSAGTAYTNYGYTF
TRBV5-5	TRBJ2-3	TRBD2	NA	TGTGCCAGCAGCTTGGCGGGGGGTAGCACAGATACGCAGTATTTT	CASSLAGGSTDTQYF
TRBV15	TRBJ2-7	TRBD1	NA	TGTGCCACCAGCAGAGATAGGACAGGGGGCTCCTACGAGCAGTACTTC	CATSRDRTGGSYEQYF
TRBV19	TRBJ1-2	TRBD1	NA	TGTGCCAGTAGTATCGGACAGGGCTATGGCTACACCTTC	CASSIGQGYGYTF
TRBV2	TRBJ2-3	NA	few	TGTGCCAGCAGCTGGTTGGGCAGCACAGATACGCAGTATTTT	CASSWLGSTDTQYF
TRBV7-9	TRBJ2-6	TRBD1	NA	TGTGCCAGCAGCTTAGACGGGAGACAGGGGATTACGGGGGCCAACGTCCTGACTTTC	CASSLDGRQGITGANVLTF
TRBV1	TRBJ2-5	NA	NA	TGCACCAGCAGCCAAGATTATCCAGGCGACCAGTACTTC	CTSSQDYPGDQYF
TRBV3-1/TRBV3-2	TRBJ2-2	NA	NA	TGTGCCAGCAGCCAAGAGGGGGGGCTAAACACCGGGGAGCTGTTTTTT	CASSQEGGLNTGELFF
TRBV10-3	TRBJ1-1	NA	once	TGTGCCATCAGTGAGCCCGCGGGACGGGGGACTGAAGCTTTCTTT	CAISEPAGRGTEAFF
TRBV27	TRBJ1-4	NA	NA	TGTGCCAGCAGTTTATCGGTCGGGGAGGCTGAAAAACTGTTTTTT	CASSLSVGEAEKLFF
TRBV12-5	TRBJ2-7	TRBD1	NA	TGTGCTAGTGGTCCCGGACAGGGCTACGAGCAGTACTTC	CASGPGQGYEQYF
TRBV5-5	TRBJ2-3	NA	NA	TGTGCCAGCAGCTTGGTTGGCGGGGATACGCAGTATTTT	CASSLVGGDTQYF
TRBV4-2	TRBJ2-4	NA	NA	TGTGCCAGCAGCCAAGAGGCGACTAGAAGCACCAAAAACATTCAGTACTTC	CASSQEATRSTKNIQYF
TRBV2	TRBJ1-5	TRBD1	NA	TGTGCCAGCGGGACAGGGTTACCCAATCAGCCCCAGCATTTT	CASGTGLPNQPQHF
TRBV29-1	TRBJ2-5	TRBD2	once	TGCAGCGTTGGAAAGAGACTAGCGGAAGAGACCCAGTACTTC	CSVGKRLAEETQYF
TRBV5-1	TRBJ2-7	TRBD1	NA	TGCGCCAGCAGCAAAGACACAGGGGACGAGCAGTACTTC	CASSKDTGDEQYF
TRBV7-2	TRBJ2-3	TRBD2	NA	TGTGCCAGCAGCTTTAGTAGCGGGGTGAAAGATACGCAGTATTTT	CASSFSSGVKDTQYF
TRBV10-3	TRBJ2-7	TRBD2	NA	TGTGCCATCAGTGAGTTTGGGAGGGAAAAGAGCTCCTACGAGCAGTACTTC	CAISEFGREKSSYEQYF
TRBV7-9	TRBJ2-1	NA	NA	TGTGCCAGCAGCTCCGGGGTTAGGAGCGGCCACTCCTACAATGAGCAGTTCTTC	CASSSGVRSGHSYNEQFF